Shown below are 14 T cell receptor beta chains from a single sample sequenced in a study of metastatic and nonmetastatic thyroid tumors (dated by TCRdb to 2018 to 2021). No treatment had been received by any patient before thyroid surgery. The library came from PCR. TCRdb records Illumina HiSeq 4000 as the sequencer. Using fastp at Q25 and MiXCR, TCRdb reprocessed the public reads and kept productive beta chains. Counted in this sample were fewer than 7,000 clones; around 30% of them appeared once. The ten top clones hold around two fifths of the sample. The sequencing input was tumor tissue. The receptor source for this set is a female donor with papillary thyroid cancer or a benign thyroid nodule (not recorded which). Some clones in this sample may be carry-over from other donors' samples.

The gene calls are TRBV5-1 and TRBJ1-3; TRBD1 matches 10 bases. Germline V gene data show CDR1 as SGHRS and CDR2 as YFSETQ. The trim removed 5 bases at V and 2 bases at J, leaving 7 bases unmatched. The length of the CDR3 is 16 residues. In nucleotides, the CDR3 is TGCGCCAGCAGTTCCGGGACAGGGGACACTGGAAACACCATATATTTT. Translating it yields CASSSGTGDTGNTIYF.

Within the sample, this clone is medium-sized (0.01 to 0.1%). The V and J genes are TRBV4-3 and TRBJ2-1; 11 nucleotides agree with TRBD2. Germline CDR1 LGHNA, CDR2 YSLEER. The CDR3 has 19 residues. Trimming cost V 4 bases and J 0 bases; bases outside gene matches: 11. CDR3 amino acids: CASSRRLAGPGDSYNEQFF. CDR3 nucleotides: TGCGCCAGCAGCCGACGACTAGCGGGGCCCGGAGACTCCTACAATGAGCAGTTCTTC.

With respect to this clone: At the DNA level, this CDR3 is encoded by other sequences in the same sample as well. V usage is TRBV2 and J usage is TRBJ1-5; 7 nucleotides match TRBD1. The CDR3 is made up of 15 amino acids. Germline CDR1 SNHLY, CDR2 FYNNEI. The trim removed 7 bases at V and 4 bases at J, leaving 10 bases unmatched. The CDR3 here is CASTRQGASNQPQHF. In DNA, the CDR3 is TGTGCCAGCACCCGACAGGGTGCAAGTAATCAGCCCCAGCATTTT.

In its sample, this clone was seen a few times. The chain has TRBV27 and TRBJ2-7; 8 bases are shared with TRBD2. In germline, CDR1 is MNHEY, CDR2 SMNVEV (reference sequence). This CDR3 region has 14 residues. V lost 4 bases to trimming and J lost 1 base; unmatched junction nucleotides: 3. The CDR3 nucleotides are TGTGCCAGCAGTTACCAGCGGGAGTCCTACGAGCAGTACTTC. It encodes CASSYQRESYEQYF.

The rearrangement links TRBV4-2 to TRBJ2-7; D is possibly TRBD2 (5 bases). The V gene's germline CDR1 is LGHNA and CDR2 YNFKEQ. Between the trimmed V and J ends, which lost 4 bases and 5 bases, there was a span of 15 bases. This CDR3 region has 14 residues. Here the CDR3 reads CASSRPGVSHEQYF. Here the CDR3 DNA reads TGTGCCAGCAGCCGCCCCGGGGTTAGTCACGAGCAGTACTTC.

By its share, this clone is medium-sized (0.01 to 0.1%). The chain is built from TRBV27 and TRBJ2-1; D is ambiguous. From germline, CDR1 is MNHEY and CDR2 SMNVEV (reference sequence). Deletions cut 2 bases from V and 10 bases from J, with 12 bases between. This CDR3 contains 13 residues. CDR3 in amino acids: CASSLASSVEQFF. CDR3 nucleotides: TGTGCCAGCAGTTTAGCTAGTTCCGTCGAGCAGTTCTTC.

The V gene is TRBV20-1, the J gene TRBJ1-5; D might be TRBD1 (6 bases). From germline, CDR1 is DFQATT and CDR2 SNEGSKA (reference sequence). Trimming pared 1 base from V and 5 bases from J, leaving 15 bases between. The CDR3 has 15 amino acids. CDR3 sequence (DNA): TGCAGTGCTAGAGTGGCTTTAGGGGGATATCAGCCCCAGCATTTT. Encoded protein: CSARVALGGYQPQHF.

The V call is TRBV12-3 or TRBV12-4, the J call TRBJ1-2; 7 nucleotides agree with TRBD1. Trimming cost V 6 bases and J 4 bases; bases outside gene matches: 5. The CDR3 is 13 amino acids. The DNA for the CDR3 is TGTGCCAGCAGAAGGGACAGCTTCTATGGCTACACCTTC. Its translation is CASRRDSFYGYTF.

A few counts support this clone. The rearrangement joins TRBV11-2 to TRBJ1-1; D ambiguous. Trimming took off 1 base at V and 6 bases at J, with 12 bases between the two ends. The CDR3 consists of 14 residues. The germline CDR1 and CDR2 sequences are SGHAT and FQNNGV. For the CDR3, the DNA is TGTGCCAGCAGCTTAGTAGTCGGTGGCGCTGAAGCTTTCTTT. Amino acid sequence: CASSLVVGGAEAFF.

The rearrangement joins TRBV30 to TRBJ1-4; TRBD1 is a possible D gene (6 bases). Germline lookup yields CDR1 GTSNPN and CDR2 SVGIG (reference sequence). Trimming pared 1 base from V and 8 bases from J, leaving 17 bases between. The CDR3 is made up of 15 amino acids. In DNA form, the CDR3 reads TGTGCCTGGAGTGCCAGGGGATATGCGAGCGAAAAACTGTTTTTT. Translated, it gives CAWSARGYASEKLFF.

This clone was detected only a few times. This sequence joins TRBV6-1 and TRBJ2-2, with 10 bases that match TRBD2. From germline, CDR1 is MNHNS and CDR2 SASEGT. The CDR3 extends over 15 amino acids. Trimming removed 10 bases from V and 4 bases from J; junction bases left unmatched: 9. CDR3 residues: CATQRTSGTTGELFF. CDR3 in DNA: TGTGCCACTCAGAGGACTAGCGGAACCACCGGGGAGCTGTTTTTT.

The sample holds many counts of this clone. The chain has TRBV29-1 and TRBJ1-2; 7 bases line up with TRBD1. Germline CDR1 and CDR2: SQVTM and ANQGSEA. The CDR3 runs 17 residues. Trimming cost V 0 bases and J 6 bases; bases outside gene matches: 16. The CDR3 DNA is TGCAGCGTTGAAGATCGGGAGACAGGGAGGGGAGTTAATGGCTACACCTTC. It codes for CSVEDRETGRGVNGYTF.

The sample holds a few counts of this clone. The genes are TRBV6-1 and TRBJ2-7; 9 bases are shared with TRBD2. Germline V CDR1 and CDR2: MNHNS, SASEGT. The CDR3 is 15 amino acids. Trimming took 0 bases from V and 0 from J; bases not matched to a gene: 0. The CDR3 here is CASSEASGSSYEQYF. The CDR3 DNA sequence: TGTGCCAGCAGTGAAGCTAGCGGGAGCTCCTACGAGCAGTACTTC.

The chain recombines TRBV30 with TRBJ2-7; D uncertain. Between the trimmed V and J ends, which lost 1 base and 4 bases, there was a span of 8 bases. The CDR3 runs to 12 residues. CDR1 and CDR2 from the germline V gene are GTSNPN and SVGIG (reference sequence). The CDR3 loop is CAWSDKSYEQYF. CDR3 in DNA: TGTGCCTGGAGTGACAAAAGTTACGAGCAGTACTTC.